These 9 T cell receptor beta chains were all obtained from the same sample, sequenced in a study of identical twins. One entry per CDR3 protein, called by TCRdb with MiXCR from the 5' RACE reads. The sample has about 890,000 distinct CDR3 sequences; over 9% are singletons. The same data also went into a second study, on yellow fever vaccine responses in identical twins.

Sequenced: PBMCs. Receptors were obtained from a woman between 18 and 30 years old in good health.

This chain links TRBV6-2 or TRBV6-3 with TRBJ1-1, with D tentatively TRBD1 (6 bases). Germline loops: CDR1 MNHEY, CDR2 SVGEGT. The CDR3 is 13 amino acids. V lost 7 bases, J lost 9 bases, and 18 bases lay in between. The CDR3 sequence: CASTPGGAAKAFF. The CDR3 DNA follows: TGTGCCAGCACCCCCGGGGGGGCAGCGAAAGCTTTCTTT.

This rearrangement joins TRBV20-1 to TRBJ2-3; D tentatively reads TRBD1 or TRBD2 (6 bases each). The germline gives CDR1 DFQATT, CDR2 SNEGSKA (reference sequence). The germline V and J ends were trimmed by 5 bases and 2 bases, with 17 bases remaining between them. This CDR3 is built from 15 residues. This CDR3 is CSAGGRGRTTDTQYF. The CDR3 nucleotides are TGCAGTGCTGGGGGACGGGGGCGGACCACAGATACGCAGTATTTT.

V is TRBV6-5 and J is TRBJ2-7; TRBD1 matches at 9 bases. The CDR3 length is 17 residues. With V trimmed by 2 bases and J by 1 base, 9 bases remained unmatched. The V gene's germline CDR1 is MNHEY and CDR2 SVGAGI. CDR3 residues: CASSYGQGRTESYEQYF. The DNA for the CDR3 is TGTGCCAGCAGTTACGGACAGGGGCGGACGGAATCCTACGAGCAGTACTTC.

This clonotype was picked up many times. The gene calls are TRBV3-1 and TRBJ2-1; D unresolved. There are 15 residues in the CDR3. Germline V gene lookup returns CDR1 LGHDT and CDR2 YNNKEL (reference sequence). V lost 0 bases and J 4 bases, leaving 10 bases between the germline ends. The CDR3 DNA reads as TGTGCCAGCAGCCAAGATGGCGGAACATACAATGAGCAGTTCTTC. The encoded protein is CASSQDGGTYNEQFF.

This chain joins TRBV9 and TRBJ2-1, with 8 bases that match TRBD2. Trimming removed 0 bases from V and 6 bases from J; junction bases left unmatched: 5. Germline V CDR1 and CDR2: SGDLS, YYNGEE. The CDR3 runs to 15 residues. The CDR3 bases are TGTGCCAGCAGCGTAGAGCCGGGAGGGCCCAATGAGCAGTTCTTC. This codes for CASSVEPGGPNEQFF.

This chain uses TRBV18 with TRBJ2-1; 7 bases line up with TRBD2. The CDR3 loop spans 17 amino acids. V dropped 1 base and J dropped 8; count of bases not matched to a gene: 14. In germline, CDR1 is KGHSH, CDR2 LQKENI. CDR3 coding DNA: TGTGCCAGCTCACCACTAGGCTCCAGCGGGGCGGGTGATGAGCAGTTCTTC. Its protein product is CASSPLGSSGAGDEQFF.

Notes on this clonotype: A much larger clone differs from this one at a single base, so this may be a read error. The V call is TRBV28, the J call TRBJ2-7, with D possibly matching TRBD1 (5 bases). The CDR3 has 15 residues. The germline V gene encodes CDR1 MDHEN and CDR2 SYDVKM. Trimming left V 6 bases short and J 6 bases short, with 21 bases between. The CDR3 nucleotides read TGTGCCAGCAGCTCCTGGGGCTCCCTGACCTTCGAGCAGTACTTC. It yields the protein CASSSWGSLTFEQYF.

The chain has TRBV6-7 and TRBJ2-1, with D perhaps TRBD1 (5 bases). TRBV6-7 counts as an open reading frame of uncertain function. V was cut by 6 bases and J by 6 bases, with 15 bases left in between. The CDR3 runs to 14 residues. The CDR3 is CASSPQGRPNEQFF. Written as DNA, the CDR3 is TGTGCCAGCAGCCCCCAGGGCCGGCCCAATGAGCAGTTCTTC.

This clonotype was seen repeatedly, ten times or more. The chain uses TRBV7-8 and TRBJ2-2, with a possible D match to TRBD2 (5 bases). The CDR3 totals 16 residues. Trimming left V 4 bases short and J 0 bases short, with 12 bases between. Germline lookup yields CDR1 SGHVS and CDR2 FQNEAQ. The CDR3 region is CASSSRTAANTGELFF. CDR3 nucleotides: TGTGCCAGCAGCTCCCGGACTGCCGCGAACACCGGGGAGCTGTTTTTT.